The rows below give T cell receptor beta chains drawn from one sample of a study of blood T cell repertoires in COVID-19. Measured with immunoSEQ multiplex PCR; TCRdb has only the in-frame clones, and not every one. This sample has 250,000 to 300,000 clones, with about 89% found just once. The sample comprised PBMCs or T cells enriched from blood (not recorded which). These receptors originate from a woman between 40 and 50 years old who had recovered from COVID-19. Each CDR3 is given with its conserved first and last residue. Each record gives: CDR3 length, V gene, J gene, CDR3 protein.

>12|TRBV2|TRBJ2-7
CASRMTGGEQYF
>13|TRBV30|TRBJ2-2
CASDRPNTGELFF
>17|TRBV10-2|TRBJ1-1
CASSESLGDRVKGKAFF
>14|TRBV9|TRBJ1-1
CASSLRTGDTEAFF
>15|TRBV6-2/TRBV6-3|TRBJ1-1
CASSYGTGGRGEAFF
>15|TRBV18|TRBJ2-7
CASSPISGATYEQYF
>18|TRBV7-9|TRBJ2-4
CASSLEAGTTPGKNIQYF
>16|TRBV5-4|TRBJ1-2
CASSLRSAGGAGGYTF
>21|TRBV23-1|TRBJ2-7
CASSQSNRTSGSGRRAHEQYF
>11|TRBV20-1|TRBJ2-1
CSAVGLNEQFF
>15|TRBV5-5|TRBJ2-1
CASSIRTSGRFEQFF
>11|TRBV29-1|TRBJ1-1
CSVVTPSEAFF
>14|TRBV5-1|TRBJ2-7
CASSLDPGVDEQYF
>18|TRBV5-5|TRBJ2-7
CASSIRLAGGSHNLVQYF
>16|TRBV7-8|TRBJ1-1
CASSSYRSTLDTEAFF
>14|TRBV11-2|TRBJ2-1
CASSLAGSYNEQFF
>15|TRBV30|TRBJ1-2
CAWSTPGGSNYGYTF
>12|TRBV2|TRBJ1-4
CASNQGDEKLFF
>14|TRBV2|TRBJ1-1
CASRGGQGNTEAFF
>14|TRBV19|TRBJ2-2
CASRDSANTGELFF
>14|TRBV5-4|TRBJ1-6
CASSRAGNNSPLHF
>14|TRBV6-5|TRBJ1-1
CASSYKPRDTEAFF
>15|TRBV5-4|TRBJ1-4
CASSLAGGANEKLFF
>16|TRBV24-1|TRBJ2-2
CATSDPGQGNTGELFF
>13|TRBV2|TRBJ2-3
CASGGTGVDTQYF
>16|TRBV27|TRBJ2-2
CATTLGQGLVSGELFF
>13|TRBV29-1|TRBJ2-3
CSVRTSGRDTQYF
>14|TRBV19|TRBJ1-5
CASSIQGRGQPQHF
>16|TRBV7-9|TRBJ2-7
CASSLVRAGVGYEQYF
>15|TRBV7-9|TRBJ1-6
CASSLSGVGNSPLHF
>15|TRBV4-3|TRBJ2-7
CASSQGTSGAYEQYF
>15|TRBV6-6|TRBJ2-1
CASSFDTSSYNEQFF
>13|TRBV6-5|TRBJ1-2
CASRRQGALGYTF
>13|TRBV12-3/TRBV12-4|TRBJ1-3
CASPRGFGNTIYF
>12|TRBV19|TRBJ1-5
CASSISNQPQHF
>15|TRBV2|TRBJ2-5
CASSELASGGETQYF
>14|TRBV6-5|TRBJ2-7
CASSLGGGAGEQYF